This is a list of T cell receptor beta chains from one sample in a study of beta chain features in type 1 diabetes. Clones were sequenced by immunoSEQ multiplex PCR, and TCRdb holds only the in-frame ones, with some missing. The data hold 200,000 to 250,000 clones, with 15% to 20% observed a single time. Sequenced sample: naive CD4+ T cells from blood. These receptors came from a man aged 25 to 40 with type 1 diabetes. CDR3s include the opening cysteine and the closing phenylalanine or tryptophan. Fields, in order: V gene, J gene, clone size, D gene, CDR3 DNA, CDR3 protein. The D gene is left open where the match is weak. The listing skips clone size in some rows; elsewhere it reads once, few, many or a size class.

v_gene: TRBV29-1
j_gene: TRBJ2-3
abundance: -
d_gene: TRBD2
CDR3nt: TGCAGCGTTAGAGGGACTAGCGGGAGGCGAGGCACAGATACGCAGTATTTT
CDR3aa: CSVRGTSGRRGTDTQYF

v_gene: TRBV29-1
j_gene: TRBJ1-2
abundance: -
d_gene: TRBD1
CDR3nt: TGCAGCGAAGGGACAGGTCATGGAGCCTCCACCTTC
CDR3aa: CSEGTGHGASTF

v_gene: TRBV27
j_gene: TRBJ2-7
abundance: -
d_gene: -
CDR3nt: TGTGCCAGCAGCTTCGACAGTTACTACGAGCAGTACTTC
CDR3aa: CASSFDSYYEQYF

v_gene: TRBV27
j_gene: TRBJ1-5
abundance: -
d_gene: TRBD1
CDR3nt: TGTGCCAGCAGTTTATCAGGGACAGTTGTTAATCAGCCCCAGCATTTT
CDR3aa: CASSLSGTVVNQPQHF

v_gene: TRBV30
j_gene: TRBJ2-7
abundance: few
d_gene: -
CDR3nt: TGTGCCTGGGGTAGGGCAGCTTATCCTTACGAGCAGTACTTC
CDR3aa: CAWGRAAYPYEQYF

v_gene: TRBV7-2
j_gene: TRBJ2-5
abundance: few
d_gene: -
CDR3nt: TGTGCCAGCAGCTTAGCGTGGGGTGGCGAGACCCAGTACTTC
CDR3aa: CASSLAWGGETQYF

v_gene: TRBV7-9
j_gene: TRBJ2-7
abundance: -
d_gene: -
CDR3nt: TGTGCCAGCAGCTTTCAGGCAGGCACCTACGAGCAGTACTTC
CDR3aa: CASSFQAGTYEQYF

v_gene: TRBV30
j_gene: TRBJ2-7
abundance: few
d_gene: TRBD1
CDR3nt: TGTGCCTGGAGCCGGGACAGGGGTATGTTCGAGCAGTACTTC
CDR3aa: CAWSRDRGMFEQYF

v_gene: TRBV4-3
j_gene: TRBJ2-3
abundance: few
d_gene: -
CDR3nt: TGCGCCAGCAGCCAAGGTAGTCGGGGGCGCACAGATACGCAGTATTTT
CDR3aa: CASSQGSRGRTDTQYF

v_gene: TRBV5-1
j_gene: TRBJ2-5
abundance: few
d_gene: -
CDR3nt: TGCGCCAGCAGCTTGGATACAGGACAAGAGACCCAGTACTTC
CDR3aa: CASSLDTGQETQYF

v_gene: TRBV2
j_gene: TRBJ2-7
abundance: few
d_gene: -
CDR3nt: TGTGCCAGCAATGACAGATACGAGCAGTACTTC
CDR3aa: CASNDRYEQYF

v_gene: TRBV10-3
j_gene: TRBJ2-7
abundance: -
d_gene: -
CDR3nt: TGTGCCATCACGGAAGGGCCTACCGAGCAGTACTTC
CDR3aa: CAITEGPTEQYF

v_gene: TRBV7-3
j_gene: TRBJ2-1
abundance: -
d_gene: -
CDR3nt: TGTGCCAGCAGCCAAGGGGCCTACAATGAGCAGTTCTTC
CDR3aa: CASSQGAYNEQFF

v_gene: TRBV2
j_gene: TRBJ2-7
abundance: few
d_gene: -
CDR3nt: TGTGCCAGCAGCCCCCGCTACTTC
CDR3aa: CASSPRYF

v_gene: TRBV4-2
j_gene: TRBJ2-1
abundance: -
d_gene: -
CDR3nt: TGTGCCAGCAGCCAAGATTGGCGGAACAATGAGCAGTTCTTC
CDR3aa: CASSQDWRNNEQFF

v_gene: TRBV9
j_gene: TRBJ1-1
abundance: -
d_gene: TRBD1
CDR3nt: TGTGCCAGCAACAGGGGGAACACTGAAGCTTTCTTT
CDR3aa: CASNRGNTEAFF

v_gene: TRBV30
j_gene: TRBJ2-5
abundance: few
d_gene: -
CDR3nt: TGTGCCTGGAGTCCCCTTCCGCGCCAAGAGACCCAGTACTTC
CDR3aa: CAWSPLPRQETQYF

v_gene: TRBV11-2
j_gene: TRBJ2-1
abundance: -
d_gene: -
CDR3nt: TGTGCCAGCAGCTTAGATGGAAGCTACAATGAGCAGTTCTTC
CDR3aa: CASSLDGSYNEQFF

v_gene: TRBV29-1
j_gene: TRBJ2-1
abundance: few
d_gene: -
CDR3nt: TGCAGCGTTGAACCTCTCGCGTACGATGAGCAGTTCTTC
CDR3aa: CSVEPLAYDEQFF

v_gene: TRBV29-1
j_gene: TRBJ2-7
abundance: few
d_gene: -
CDR3nt: TGCAGCGGTTACAGGGACTACGAGCAGTACTTC
CDR3aa: CSGYRDYEQYF

v_gene: TRBV28
j_gene: TRBJ2-7
abundance: -
d_gene: TRBD1
CDR3nt: TGTGCCAGCAGTGCACCGACAGGGTCGGGGTACGAGCAGTACTTC
CDR3aa: CASSAPTGSGYEQYF

v_gene: TRBV5-1
j_gene: TRBJ1-4
abundance: few
d_gene: -
CDR3nt: TGCGCCAGCAGCTTGGATCCGGGGACGGCAGGAAAACTGTTTTTT
CDR3aa: CASSLDPGTAGKLFF

v_gene: TRBV23-1
j_gene: TRBJ2-3
abundance: -
d_gene: -
CDR3nt: TGCGCCAGCAGTCACCGGGATTTGGGGGGTGACTCTAGCACAGATACGCAGTATTTT
CDR3aa: CASSHRDLGGDSSTDTQYF

v_gene: TRBV4-1
j_gene: TRBJ2-6
abundance: few
d_gene: -
CDR3nt: TGCGCCAGCAGCCCCGTCCTCTCTGGGGCCAACGTCCTGACTTTC
CDR3aa: CASSPVLSGANVLTF

v_gene: TRBV28
j_gene: TRBJ2-7
abundance: few
d_gene: -
CDR3nt: TGTGCCAGCAAGCCTGGACCCTACGAGCAGTACTTC
CDR3aa: CASKPGPYEQYF

v_gene: TRBV5-1
j_gene: TRBJ2-1
abundance: -
d_gene: TRBD2
CDR3nt: TGCGCCAGCAGCATGGGAGCGGGAGCTGGCAATGAGCAGTTCTTC
CDR3aa: CASSMGAGAGNEQFF

v_gene: TRBV28
j_gene: TRBJ2-5
abundance: -
d_gene: TRBD1
CDR3nt: TGTGCCAGCAGTATGGGGACAGGTCCTCAAGAGACCCAGTACTTC
CDR3aa: CASSMGTGPQETQYF

v_gene: TRBV7-9
j_gene: TRBJ2-7
abundance: few
d_gene: TRBD2
CDR3nt: TGTGCCAGCAGCTTTCAAACTAGCGGGACCCCGAGCTTC
CDR3aa: CASSFQTSGTPSF